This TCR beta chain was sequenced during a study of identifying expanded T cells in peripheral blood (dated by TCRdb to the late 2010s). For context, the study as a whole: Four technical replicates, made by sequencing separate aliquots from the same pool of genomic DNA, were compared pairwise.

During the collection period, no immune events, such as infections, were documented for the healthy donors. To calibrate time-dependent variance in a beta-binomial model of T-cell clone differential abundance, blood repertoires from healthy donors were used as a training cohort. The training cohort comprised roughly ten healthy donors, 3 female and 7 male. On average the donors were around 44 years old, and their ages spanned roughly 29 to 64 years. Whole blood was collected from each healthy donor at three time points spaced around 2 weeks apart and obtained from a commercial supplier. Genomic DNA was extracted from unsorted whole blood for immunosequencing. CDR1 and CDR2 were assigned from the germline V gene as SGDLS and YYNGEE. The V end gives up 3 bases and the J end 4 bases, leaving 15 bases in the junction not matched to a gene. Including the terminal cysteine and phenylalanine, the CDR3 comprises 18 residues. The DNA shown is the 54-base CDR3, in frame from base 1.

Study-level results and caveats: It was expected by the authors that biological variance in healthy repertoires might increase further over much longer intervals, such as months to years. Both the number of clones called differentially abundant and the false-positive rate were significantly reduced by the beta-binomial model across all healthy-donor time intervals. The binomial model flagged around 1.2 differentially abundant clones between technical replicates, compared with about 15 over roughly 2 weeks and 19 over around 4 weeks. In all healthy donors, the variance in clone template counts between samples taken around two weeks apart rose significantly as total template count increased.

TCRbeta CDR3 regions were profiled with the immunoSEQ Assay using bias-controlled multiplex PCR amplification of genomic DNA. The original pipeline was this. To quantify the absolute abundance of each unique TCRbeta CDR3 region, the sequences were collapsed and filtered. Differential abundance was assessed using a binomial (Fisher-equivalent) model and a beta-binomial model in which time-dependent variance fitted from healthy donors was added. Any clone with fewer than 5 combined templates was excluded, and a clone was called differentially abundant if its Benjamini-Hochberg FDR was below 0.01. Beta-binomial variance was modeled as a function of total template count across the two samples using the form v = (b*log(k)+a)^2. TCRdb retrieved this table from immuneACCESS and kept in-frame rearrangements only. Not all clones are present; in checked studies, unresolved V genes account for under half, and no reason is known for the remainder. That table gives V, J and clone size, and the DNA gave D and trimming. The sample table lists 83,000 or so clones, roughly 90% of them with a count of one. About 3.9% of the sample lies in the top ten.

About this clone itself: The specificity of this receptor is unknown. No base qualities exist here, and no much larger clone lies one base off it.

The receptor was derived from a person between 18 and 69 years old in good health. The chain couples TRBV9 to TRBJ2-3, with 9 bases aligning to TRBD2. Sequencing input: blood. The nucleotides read TGTGCCAGCAGCGGACTCTTTTTGGGCGGGGGGGCCGCAGATACGCAGTATTTT. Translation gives CASSGLFLGGGAADTQYF. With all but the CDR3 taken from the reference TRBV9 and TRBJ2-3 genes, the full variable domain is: DSGVTQTPKHLITATGQRVTLRCSPRSGDLSVYWYQQSLDQGLQFLIQYYNGEERAKGNILERFSAQQFPDLHSELNLSSLELGDSALYFCASSGLFLGGGAADTQYFGPGTRLTVL.